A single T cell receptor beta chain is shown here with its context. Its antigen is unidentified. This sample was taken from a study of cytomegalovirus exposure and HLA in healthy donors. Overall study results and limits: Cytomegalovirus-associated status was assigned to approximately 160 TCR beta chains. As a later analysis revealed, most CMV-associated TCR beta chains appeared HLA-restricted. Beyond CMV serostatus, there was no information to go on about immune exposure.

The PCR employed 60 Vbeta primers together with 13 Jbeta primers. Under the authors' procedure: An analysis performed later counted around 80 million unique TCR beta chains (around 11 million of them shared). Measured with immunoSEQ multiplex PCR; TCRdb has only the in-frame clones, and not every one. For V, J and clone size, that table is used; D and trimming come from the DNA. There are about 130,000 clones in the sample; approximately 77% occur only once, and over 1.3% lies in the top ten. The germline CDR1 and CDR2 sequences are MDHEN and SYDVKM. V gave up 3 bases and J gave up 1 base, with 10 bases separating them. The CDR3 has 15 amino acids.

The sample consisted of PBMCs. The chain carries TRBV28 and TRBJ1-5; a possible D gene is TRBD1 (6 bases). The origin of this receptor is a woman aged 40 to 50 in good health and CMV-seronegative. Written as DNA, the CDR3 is TGTGCCAGCAGTTTCCGACAGGTGAGCAATCAGCCCCAGCATTTT. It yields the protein CASSFRQVSNQPQHF.